The rows below give T cell receptor beta chains drawn from one sample of a study of response to subunit inactivated influenza vaccine. TCRdb passed the RT-PCR reads through MiXCR, listing each CDR3 protein once. The sample includes 450,000 to 600,000 distinct CDR3 sequences, approximately 6.9% of them seen just once. The sequences come from PBMCs from blood, collected around 25 months after vaccination. The receptors come from a man aged 45 to 75 who received an inactivated influenza vaccine. Both conserved end residues are part of each CDR3. A D gene is named only where the DNA matches it firmly. Clone size is shown for a subset of rows, as once, few, many or a class of expanded clone.

>many|TRBV7-2|TRBJ2-1|TRBD2
TGTGCCAGCAGCTCATTCATGGGACTAGCGGGAGGCAATGAGCAGTTCTTC
CASSSFMGLAGGNEQFF
>.|TRBV10-3|TRBJ2-7|TRBD1
TGTGCCGTCGGGACAGGGAGCTCCTACGAGCAGTACTTC
CAVGTGSSYEQYF
>few|TRBV29-1|TRBJ2-5|.
TGCAGCGTTGCGGGACGGAATACTAAAGAGACCCAGTACTTC
CSVAGRNTKETQYF
>.|TRBV9|TRBJ2-3|TRBD2
TGTGCCAGCAGCGTAGGGGCTGGCGGGGGTCGCACAGATACGCAGTATTTT
CASSVGAGGGRTDTQYF
>many|TRBV7-8|TRBJ2-1|.
TGTGCCAGCAGCTTGGCCGGGACCAACAATGAGCAGTTCTTC
CASSLAGTNNEQFF
>few|TRBV5-1|TRBJ2-5|TRBD2
TGCGCCAGCAAAGGACTAGCGGCCTACCAAGAGACCCAGTACTTC
CASKGLAAYQETQYF
>.|TRBV12-3/TRBV12-4|TRBJ1-3|.
TGTGCCAGCAGTTTGATTGCGGGGGCGATCTCTGGAAACACCATATATTTT
CASSLIAGAISGNTIYF
>.|TRBV2|TRBJ2-7|.
TGTGCCAGCAGTGAAGGGCCGGCGGCCTCCTACGAGCAGTACTTC
CASSEGPAASYEQYF
>.|TRBV19|TRBJ1-5|TRBD1
TGTGCCGGTAGTCTACATGGACAGGCCGGGCAGCCCCAGCATTTT
CAGSLHGQAGQPQHF
>.|TRBV18|TRBJ2-7|.
TGTGCCAGCTCACCGGCCGGGGACGAGCAGTACTTC
CASSPAGDEQYF
>.|TRBV29-1|TRBJ2-5|TRBD2
TGCAGCGTTCCTCTTACTAGCGCCCAAGAGACCCAGTACTTC
CSVPLTSAQETQYF
>few|TRBV19|TRBJ2-1|.
TGTGCCAGTAGTATAATTACCGTCCCTAGACTAGGACTTAACAATGAGCAGTTCTTC
CASSIITVPRLGLNNEQFF
>many|TRBV6-1|TRBJ2-3|TRBD2
TGTGCCAGCAGAGCGGGGTGGGGAGATACGCAGTATTTT
CASRAGWGDTQYF
>.|TRBV4-2|TRBJ1-1|TRBD1
TGTGCCAGCAGCCCAGTCGCGGGACAGGGGAGGAGGGCTGAAGCTTTCTTT
CASSPVAGQGRRAEAFF
>.|TRBV10-2|TRBJ2-3|.
TGCGCCAGCAGTGAGTGGGGGGGCACAGATACGCAGTATTTT
CASSEWGGTDTQYF
>few|TRBV7-2|TRBJ2-5|.
TGTGCCAGCAGCCTACCGGTTGCCGAGACCCAGTACTTC
CASSLPVAETQYF
>many|TRBV7-9|TRBJ2-3|.
TGTGCCAGCAGCGCCGGGACCCTGGATACGCAGTATTTT
CASSAGTLDTQYF
>few|TRBV20-1|TRBJ1-1|.
TGCAGTGCTAGAGATCCGGGCAGGGCCACTGAAGCTTTCTTT
CSARDPGRATEAFF
>many|TRBV12-3/TRBV12-4|TRBJ2-2|.
TGTGCCAGCAGTTTAGGGTACGGGACCGGGGAGCTGTTTTTT
CASSLGYGTGELFF
>.|TRBV4-1|TRBJ2-2|TRBD2
TGCGCCAGCAGCCTCTTAACGGGGGGTAACACCGGGGAGCTGTTTTTT
CASSLLTGGNTGELFF
>few|TRBV27|TRBJ2-7|TRBD2
TGTGCCAGCAGTTTATTATCCAGCGGGAGCGACGAGCAGTACTTC
CASSLLSSGSDEQYF
>few|TRBV7-7|TRBJ2-2|.
TGTGCTAGCAGCCCGGGATTCACCGGGGAGCTGTTTTTT
CASSPGFTGELFF
>many|TRBV12-3/TRBV12-4|TRBJ2-1|.
TGTGCCAGCAGTTTAGGGGGGCATGAGCAGTTCTTC
CASSLGGHEQFF
>few|TRBV20-1|TRBJ1-2|TRBD1
TGCAGTGCTAGATCTCTCCGCGAAACCGGGACAGCCGGCAGGGGCTACACCTTC
CSARSLRETGTAGRGYTF
>few|TRBV2|TRBJ2-7|.
TGTGCCAGCAGTGAAAACGCCGAGCAGTACTTC
CASSENAEQYF
>few|TRBV5-1|TRBJ2-1|.
TGCGCCAGCAGCCCTATAGCGGTTATCGGTTCGAATGAGCAGTTCTTC
CASSPIAVIGSNEQFF
>many|TRBV15|TRBJ1-5|.
TGTGCCACCAGCAGAGAGGCTGATCAGCCCCAGCATTTT
CATSREADQPQHF
>many|TRBV6-1|TRBJ1-2|TRBD1
TGTGCCAGCACAAACGACAGGGGACACCATGGCTACACCTTC
CASTNDRGHHGYTF
>many|TRBV20-1|TRBJ2-5|.
TGCAGTGCTGGAAGGTACCAAGAGACCCAGTACTTC
CSAGRYQETQYF
>few|TRBV20-1|TRBJ2-7|TRBD2
TGCAGTTTGTCTAGCGGGGGGTTTTCCTACGAGCAGTACTTC
CSLSSGGFSYEQYF
>few|TRBV5-1|TRBJ2-3|.
TGCGCCAGCAGCTTGGACGGGGATCCCACAGATACGCAGTATTTT
CASSLDGDPTDTQYF
>few|TRBV11-2|TRBJ1-1|.
TGTGCCAGCAGCTCCGACAGGAACAATGAAGCTTTCTTT
CASSSDRNNEAFF
>.|TRBV29-1|TRBJ2-2|.
TGCAGCGCGGGGGGCGCGGCCGGGGAGCTGTTTTTT
CSAGGAAGELFF
>many|TRBV7-2|TRBJ1-6|.
TGTGCCAGCAGCTTAGCGGGTCGGGGTTCACCCCTCCACTTT
CASSLAGRGSPLHF
>.|TRBV7-2|TRBJ2-7|.
TGTGCCAGCAGCTTAGGCTTTGCCAGGGCAAGTAACGAGCAGTACTTC
CASSLGFARASNEQYF
>few|TRBV5-1|TRBJ2-7|.
TGCGCCAGCAGCTTTTTAGGGGGCTCCTACGAGCAGTACTTC
CASSFLGGSYEQYF
>many|TRBV20-1|TRBJ2-4|.
TGCAGTGCTAGCGGCGGGATTACGGCCAAAAACATTCAGTACTTC
CSASGGITAKNIQYF
>.|TRBV15|TRBJ1-3|.
TGTGCCACCAGCAGAGTCCCCCAGGTTGGAAACACCATATATTTT
CATSRVPQVGNTIYF
>many|TRBV12-3/TRBV12-4|TRBJ2-4|TRBD1
TGTGCCAGCAGCCGATCGGGACAGGGCCCCATTCAGTACTTC
CASSRSGQGPIQYF
>.|TRBV5-6|TRBJ1-6|.
TGTGCCAGCAGCCTGATTGGGCGTGATAATTCACCCCTCCACTTT
CASSLIGRDNSPLHF
>many|TRBV20-1|TRBJ2-1|TRBD1
TGCAGTGCTAGAGATTCGACAGGGGCTAGCTCCTACAATGAGCAGTTCTTC
CSARDSTGASSYNEQFF
>many|TRBV7-2|TRBJ2-5|TRBD1
TGTGCCAGCAGCAACCTCTACCGGGACAGGGTTAACTTC
CASSNLYRDRVNF
>few|TRBV7-9|TRBJ1-1|.
TGTGCCATCGACACATACATGAACACTGAAGCTTTCTTT
CAIDTYMNTEAFF
>.|TRBV6-1|TRBJ1-5|TRBD1
TGTGCCAGCCGCGGGACAGACCACAATCAGCCCCAGCATTTT
CASRGTDHNQPQHF
>.|TRBV7-2|TRBJ2-5|.
TGTGCCAGCAGCTTGGAGGGGTTGAGGTCAGAGACCCAGTACTTC
CASSLEGLRSETQYF
>.|TRBV4-2|TRBJ2-1|TRBD2
TGTGCCAGCAGCCAAGGCTTAGCGGGAGCAGGCAATGAGCAGTTCTTC
CASSQGLAGAGNEQFF
>many|TRBV5-1|TRBJ1-6|TRBD1
TGCGCCAGCAGCCCCCAGGGACAGGGAGGTTCACCCCTCCACTTT
CASSPQGQGGSPLHF
>.|TRBV6-2/TRBV6-3|TRBJ2-2|TRBD2
TGTGCCAGCAGTTCACTAGCGGGGGTGACCGGGGAGCTGTTTTTT
CASSSLAGVTGELFF
>many|TRBV12-3/TRBV12-4|TRBJ2-1|TRBD2
TGTGCCAGCAGGCTCCATAGCGGGAGCAATGAGCAGTTCTTC
CASRLHSGSNEQFF
>.|TRBV18|TRBJ2-5|.
TGTGCCAGCTCACCACCGAGCAGACAAGAGACCCAGTACTTC
CASSPPSRQETQYF
>few|TRBV21-1|TRBJ2-1|.
TGTGCCAGCAGTAAGCAAACGCATTGGGAGAATGAGCAGTTCTTC
CASSKQTHWENEQFF
>many|TRBV5-1|TRBJ1-4|.
TGCGCCAGCAGCTTGGGGACTACCACAACTAATGAAAAACTGTTTTTT
CASSLGTTTTNEKLFF
>many|TRBV4-2|TRBJ1-1|.
TGTGCCAGCAGCCAAGGGGTGTCGGGGGCGAGCACTGAAGCTTTCTTT
CASSQGVSGASTEAFF
>.|TRBV7-2|TRBJ1-1|.
TGTGCCAGCAGCTTAGAGGCCTTTGGGAACACTGAAGCTTTCTTT
CASSLEAFGNTEAFF
>many|TRBV5-1|TRBJ2-3|TRBD1
TGCGCCAGCAAGAGACAGGGGACAGATACGCAGTATTTT
CASKRQGTDTQYF
>few|TRBV14|TRBJ1-6|.
TGTGCCAGCAGCCTAGACAGAAATAATTCACCCCTCCACTTT
CASSLDRNNSPLHF
>many|TRBV24-1|TRBJ1-5|.
TGTGCCACCAGTGATTCTGGACAGATTAGCAATCAGCCCCAGCATTTT
CATSDSGQISNQPQHF
>few|TRBV5-1|TRBJ2-1|.
TGCGCCAGCAGCTTGGTTGGAGGGGCGAGCGATGAGCAGTTCTTC
CASSLVGGASDEQFF
>.|TRBV20-1|TRBJ2-3|.
TGCAGTGTCCGAGGCCCCCGCACAGATACGCAGTATTTT
CSVRGPRTDTQYF
>few|TRBV7-2|TRBJ1-5|.
TGTGCCAGCAGCTTAAACGGCCGAGATCAGCCCCAGCATTTT
CASSLNGRDQPQHF